The clone carrying this T cell receptor (beta chain) has a count of ten or more. Using RNA transcripts as the source, TCR beta CDR3 regions were amplified. First-round RT-PCR targeting the TCR CDR3 was performed with the HTBI primer set. TCRdb ran MiXCR on the multiplex PCR reads and lists one entry per CDR3 protein. The sample lists a few hundred thousand distinct CDR3 sequences; over 10% were seen once. This specimen comes from a study of T cells in Graves' hyperthyroidism and ophthalmopathy. Germline CDR1 and CDR2: SGHTA and FQGNSA. This CDR3 is built from 20 residues. Between the trimmed V and J ends, which lost 0 bases and 3 bases, there was a span of 24 bases. The study defined stable Graves' hyperthyroidism as no ophthalmopathy progression within 18 months. In patients aged 18 to 65, hyperthyroidism was newly diagnosed, with duration under 2 months. Researchers barred patients who had uncontrolled infection, other autoimmune disease, pregnancy or lactation.

This chain joins TRBV7-2 and TRBJ2-1; maybe TRBD2 (6 bases). Sequences were obtained from blood. The sequence was collected from a woman aged 18-29 years with Graves' hyperthyroidism. The CDR3 nucleotides read TGTGCCAGCAGCTTAGCTCGGGGCGGTGCCCTCAGTAGCGGCTACAATGAGCAGTTCTTC. It encodes CASSLARGGALSSGYNEQFF.